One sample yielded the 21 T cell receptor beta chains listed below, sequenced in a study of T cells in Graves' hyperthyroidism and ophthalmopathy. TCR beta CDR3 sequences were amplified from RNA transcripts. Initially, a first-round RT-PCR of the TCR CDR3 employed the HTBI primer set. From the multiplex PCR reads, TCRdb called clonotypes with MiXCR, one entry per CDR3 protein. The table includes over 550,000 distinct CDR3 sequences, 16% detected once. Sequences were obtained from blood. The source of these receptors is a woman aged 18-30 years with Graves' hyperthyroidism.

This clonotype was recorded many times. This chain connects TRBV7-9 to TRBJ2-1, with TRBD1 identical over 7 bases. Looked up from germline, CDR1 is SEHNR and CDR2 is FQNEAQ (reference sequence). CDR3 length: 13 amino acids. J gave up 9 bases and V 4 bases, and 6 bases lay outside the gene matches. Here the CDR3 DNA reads TGTGCCAGCAGCTCCAGACAGGGCGGTGAGCAGTTCTTC. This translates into CASSSRQGGEQFF.

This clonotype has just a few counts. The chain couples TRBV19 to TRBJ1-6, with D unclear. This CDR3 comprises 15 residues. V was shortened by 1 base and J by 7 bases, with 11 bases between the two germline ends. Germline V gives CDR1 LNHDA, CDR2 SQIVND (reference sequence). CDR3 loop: CASSIAARPNSPLHF. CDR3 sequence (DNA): TGTGCCAGTAGTATAGCGGCAAGACCGAATTCACCCCTCCACTTT.

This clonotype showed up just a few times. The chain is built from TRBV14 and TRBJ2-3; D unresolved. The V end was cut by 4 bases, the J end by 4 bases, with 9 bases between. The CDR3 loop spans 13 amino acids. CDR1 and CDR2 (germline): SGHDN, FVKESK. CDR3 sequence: CASSRILADTQYF. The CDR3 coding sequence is TGTGCCAGCAGCCGTATTCTGGCAGATACGCAGTATTTT.

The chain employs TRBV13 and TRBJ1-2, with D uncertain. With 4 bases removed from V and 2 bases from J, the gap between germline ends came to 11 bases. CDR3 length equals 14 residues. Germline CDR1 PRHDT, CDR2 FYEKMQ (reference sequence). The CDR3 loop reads CASSSLTGNYGYTF. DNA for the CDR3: TGTGCCAGCAGCTCCTTGACGGGGAACTATGGCTACACCTTC.

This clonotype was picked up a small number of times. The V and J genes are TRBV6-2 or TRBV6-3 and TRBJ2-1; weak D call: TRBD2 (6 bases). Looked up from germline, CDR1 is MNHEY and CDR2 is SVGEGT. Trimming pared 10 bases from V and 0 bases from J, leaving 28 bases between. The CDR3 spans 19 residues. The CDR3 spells CATEAVGGEHKSSYNEQFF. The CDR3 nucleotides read TGTGCCACTGAGGCCGTCGGAGGGGAACATAAAAGCTCCTACAATGAGCAGTTCTTC.

Written as DNA, the CDR3 is TGCGCCAGCAGCCAAGGACCCTCTGGAAACACCATATATTTT. This gives the protein CASSQGPSGNTIYF. The chain joins TRBV4-1 to TRBJ1-3; no clear D. The length of the CDR3 is 14 residues. Germline values: CDR1 MGHRA, CDR2 YSYEKL. V was trimmed by 1 base and J by 0 bases, leaving 4 bases between them.

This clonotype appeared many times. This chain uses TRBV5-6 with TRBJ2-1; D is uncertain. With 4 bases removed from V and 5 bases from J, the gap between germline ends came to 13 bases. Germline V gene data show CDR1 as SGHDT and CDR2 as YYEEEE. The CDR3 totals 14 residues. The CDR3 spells CASSTPTEDNEQFF. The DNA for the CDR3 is TGTGCCAGCAGCACACCTACAGAGGACAATGAGCAGTTCTTC.

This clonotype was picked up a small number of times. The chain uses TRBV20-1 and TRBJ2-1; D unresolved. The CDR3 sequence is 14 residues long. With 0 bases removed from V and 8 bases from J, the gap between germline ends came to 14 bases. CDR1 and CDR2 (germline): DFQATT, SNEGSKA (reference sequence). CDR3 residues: CSARDPWYGDEQFF. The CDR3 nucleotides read TGCAGTGCTAGAGACCCTTGGTACGGCGATGAGCAGTTCTTC.

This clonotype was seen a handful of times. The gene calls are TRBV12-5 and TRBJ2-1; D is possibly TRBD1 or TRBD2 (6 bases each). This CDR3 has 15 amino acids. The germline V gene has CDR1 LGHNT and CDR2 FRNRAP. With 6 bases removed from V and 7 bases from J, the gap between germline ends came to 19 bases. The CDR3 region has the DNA TGTGCTAGTGGCGAAGAGGGGGGTAGACTGAATGAGCAGTTCTTC. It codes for CASGEEGGRLNEQFF.

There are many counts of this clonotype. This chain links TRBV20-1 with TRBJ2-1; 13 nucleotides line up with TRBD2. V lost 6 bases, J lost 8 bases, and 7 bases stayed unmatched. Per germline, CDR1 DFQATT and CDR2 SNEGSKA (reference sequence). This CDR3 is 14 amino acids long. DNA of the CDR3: TGCAGTGCCGAAAACGGACTAGCGGGGGATGAGCAGTTCTTC. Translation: CSAENGLAGDEQFF.

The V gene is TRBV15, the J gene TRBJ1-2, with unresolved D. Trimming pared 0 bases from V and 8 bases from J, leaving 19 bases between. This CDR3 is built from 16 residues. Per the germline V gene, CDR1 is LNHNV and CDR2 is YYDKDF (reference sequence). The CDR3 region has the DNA TGTGCCACCAGCAGAGATGCCACTAGCCTTACCGGGGGCTACACCTTC. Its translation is CATSRDATSLTGGYTF.

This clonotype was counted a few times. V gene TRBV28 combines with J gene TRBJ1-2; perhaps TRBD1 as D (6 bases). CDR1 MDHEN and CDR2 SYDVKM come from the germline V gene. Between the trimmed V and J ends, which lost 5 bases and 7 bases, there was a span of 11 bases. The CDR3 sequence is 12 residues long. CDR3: CASSARRGGYTF. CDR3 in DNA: TGTGCCAGCAGTGCGCGCAGGGGTGGCTACACCTTC.

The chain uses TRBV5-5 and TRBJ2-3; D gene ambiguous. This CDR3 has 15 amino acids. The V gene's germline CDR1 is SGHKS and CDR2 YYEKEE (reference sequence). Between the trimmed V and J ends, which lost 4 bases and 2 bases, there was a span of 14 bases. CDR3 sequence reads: CASSVEVRFTDTQYF. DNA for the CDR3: TGTGCCAGCAGCGTCGAGGTGCGGTTCACAGATACGCAGTATTTT.

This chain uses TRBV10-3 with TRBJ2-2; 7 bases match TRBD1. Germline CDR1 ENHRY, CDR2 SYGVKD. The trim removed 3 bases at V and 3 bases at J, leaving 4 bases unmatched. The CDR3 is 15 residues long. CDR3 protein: CAISETGVDTGELFF. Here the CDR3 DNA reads TGTGCCATCAGTGAAACAGGGGTAGACACCGGGGAGCTGTTTTTT.

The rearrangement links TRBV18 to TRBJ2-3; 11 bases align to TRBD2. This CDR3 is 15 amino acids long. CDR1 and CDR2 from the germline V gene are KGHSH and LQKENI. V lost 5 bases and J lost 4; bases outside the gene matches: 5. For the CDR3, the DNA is TGTGCCAGCTCAGCCACTAGCGGGAGCTCAGATACGCAGTATTTT. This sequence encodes CASSATSGSSDTQYF.

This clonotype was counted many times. The CDR3 sequence is CASSRLAGGAGELFF. In DNA form, the CDR3 reads TGTGCCAGCAGTCGACTAGCGGGAGGCGCCGGGGAGCTGTTTTTT. The chain has TRBV12-3 or TRBV12-4 and TRBJ2-2; TRBD2 aligns across 13 bases. The CDR3 extends over 15 amino acids. Germline trimming cut 5 bases from V and 6 bases from J; bases unmatched to any gene: 3.

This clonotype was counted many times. The CDR3 reads CASRRGGALHQPQHF. CDR3 bases: TGTGCCAGCAGGCGGGGGGGGGCCCTACATCAGCCCCAGCATTTT. The chain links TRBV12-3 or TRBV12-4 to TRBJ1-5; a possible D gene is TRBD1 (6 bases). This CDR3 contains 15 residues. V lost 6 bases to trimming and J lost 5 bases, with 17 bases between them.

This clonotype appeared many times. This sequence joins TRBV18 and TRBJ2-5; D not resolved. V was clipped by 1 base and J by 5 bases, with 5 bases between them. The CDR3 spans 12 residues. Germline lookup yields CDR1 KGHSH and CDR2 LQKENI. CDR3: CASSPLSETQYF. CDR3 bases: TGTGCCAGCTCACCACTTTCCGAGACCCAGTACTTC. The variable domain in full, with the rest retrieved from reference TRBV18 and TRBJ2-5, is NAGVMQNPRHLVRRRGQEARLRCSPMKGHSHVYWYRQLPEEGLKFMVYLQKENIIDESGMPKERFSAEFPKEGPSILRIQQVVRGDSAAYFCASSPLSETQYFGPGTRLLVL.

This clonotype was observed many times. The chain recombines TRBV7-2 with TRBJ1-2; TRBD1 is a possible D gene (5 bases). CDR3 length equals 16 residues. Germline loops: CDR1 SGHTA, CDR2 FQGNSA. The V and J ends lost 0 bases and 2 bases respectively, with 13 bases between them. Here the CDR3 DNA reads TGTGCCAGCAGCTTAGCCGTGACAGCATCCAACTATGGCTACACCTTC. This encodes CASSLAVTASNYGYTF.

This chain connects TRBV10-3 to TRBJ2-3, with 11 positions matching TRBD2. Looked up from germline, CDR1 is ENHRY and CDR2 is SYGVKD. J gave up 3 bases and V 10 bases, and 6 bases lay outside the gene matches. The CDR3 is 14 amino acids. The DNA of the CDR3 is TGTGCCAGCACTAGCGGGAGTGTAACAGATACGCAGTATTTT. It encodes CASTSGSVTDTQYF.

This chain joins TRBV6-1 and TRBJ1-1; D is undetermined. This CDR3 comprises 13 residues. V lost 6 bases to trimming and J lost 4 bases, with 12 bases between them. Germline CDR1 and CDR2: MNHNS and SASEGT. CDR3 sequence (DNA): TGTGCCAGCAGGGTCGGACGAGGCACTGAAGCTTTCTTT. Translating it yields CASRVGRGTEAFF.